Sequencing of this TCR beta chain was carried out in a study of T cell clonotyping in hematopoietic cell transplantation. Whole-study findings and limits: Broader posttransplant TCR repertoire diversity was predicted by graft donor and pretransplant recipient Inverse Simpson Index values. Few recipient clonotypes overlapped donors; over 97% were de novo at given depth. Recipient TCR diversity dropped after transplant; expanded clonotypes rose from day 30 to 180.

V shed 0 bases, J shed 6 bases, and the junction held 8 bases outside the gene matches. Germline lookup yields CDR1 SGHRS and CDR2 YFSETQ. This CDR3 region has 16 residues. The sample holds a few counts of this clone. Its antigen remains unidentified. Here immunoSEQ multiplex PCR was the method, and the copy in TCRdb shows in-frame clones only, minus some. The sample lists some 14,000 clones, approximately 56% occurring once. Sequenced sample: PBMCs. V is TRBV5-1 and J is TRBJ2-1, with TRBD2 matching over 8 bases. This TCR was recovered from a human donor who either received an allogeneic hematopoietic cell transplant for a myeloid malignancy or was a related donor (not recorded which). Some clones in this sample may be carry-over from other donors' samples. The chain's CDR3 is CASSLVRAGVFNEQFF. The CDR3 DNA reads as TGCGCCAGCAGCTTGGTTCGAGCGGGAGTATTCAATGAGCAGTTCTTC.